Following are 27 T cell receptor beta chains from one sample sequenced in a study of molecular identifiers for immune sequencing clone quantification. TCRdb reprocessed the PCR reads via MiXCR and lists one record per CDR3 protein. The sample records about 60,000 distinct CDR3 sequences, less than 20% being singletons. Sequencing used naive CD8+ T cells from blood, with Jurkat cell RNA spiked in. The subset denotes: FACS-sorted CD8+CD4-CCR7+CD45RA+ naive T cells. The receptors stem from a human donor in good health. Some libraries in this study had Jurkat cell RNA spiked in.

Comment on this clonotype: This could be a read error, since a much larger clone is one nucleotide away. The chain has TRBV4-3 and TRBJ1-4; D not certain. Trimming removed 1 base at V and 7 bases at J, with 13 bases between. The CDR3 runs 15 residues. Germline V gene sequence: CDR1 LGHNA, CDR2 YSLEER. CDR3 sequence (DNA): TGCGCCAGCAGCCAAGCCAGGTCTTCGTCTGAAAAACTGTTTTTT. This codes for CASSQARSSSEKLFF.

This clonotype was observed many times. The chain couples TRBV4-2 to TRBJ2-7; D perhaps matches TRBD2 (5 bases). Trimming cost V 0 bases and J 7 bases, with 13 bases left between them. The germline V gene has CDR1 LGHNA and CDR2 YNFKEQ. This CDR3 is 14 amino acids long. CDR3 region: CASSQDWGELEQYF. The CDR3 DNA is TGTGCCAGCAGCCAAGATTGGGGAGAACTTGAGCAGTACTTC.

In this sample, this clonotype turned up a few times. The V and J genes are TRBV27 and TRBJ2-1; 7 nucleotides align to TRBD2. CDR3 length: 14 amino acids. Losses at the gene ends were 5 bases for V and 1 base for J; bases not matched to a gene: 2. The V gene's germline CDR1 is MNHEY and CDR2 SMNVEV (reference sequence). The CDR3 DNA follows: TGTGCCAGCAGTATCGGGAGGTCCTACAATGAGCAGTTCTTC. Its protein is CASSIGRSYNEQFF.

This clonotype was recorded at least ten times. This chain connects TRBV27 to TRBJ1-2; no clear D gene. In germline, CDR1 is MNHEY, CDR2 SMNVEV (reference sequence). V lost 4 bases to trimming and J lost 6 bases, with 15 bases between them. This CDR3 contains 14 residues. In DNA, the CDR3 is TGTGCCAGCAGTTCGGTCGCCTCACCCCATGGCTACACCTTC. Translating it yields CASSSVASPHGYTF.

CDR3 sequence reads: CASRYSTQGYQETQYF. CDR3 bases: TGTGCCAGCAGATACTCCACGCAGGGGTACCAAGAGACCCAGTACTTC. The chain uses TRBV11-2 and TRBJ2-5, with a tentative D call TRBD1 (6 bases). The CDR3 runs to 16 residues. Germline CDR1 SGHAT, CDR2 FQNNGV. The V and J ends lost 6 bases and 0 bases respectively, with 17 bases between them. Supplemented by reference TRBV11-2 and TRBJ2-5, the full variable domain reads EAGVAQSPRYKIIEKRQSVAFWCNPISGHATLYWYQQILGQGPKLLIQFQNNGVVDDSQLPKDRFSAERLKGVDSTLKIQPAKLEDSAVYLCASRYSTQGYQETQYFGPGTRLLVL.

Regarding this clonotype: This CDR3 is missing its conserved last phenylalanine or tryptophan, likely due to a read error. This sequence joins TRBV27 and TRBJ2-3, with 9 nucleotides matching TRBD1. J was trimmed by 8 bases and V by 5 bases; bases with no gene match: 8. Per germline, CDR1 MNHEY and CDR2 SMNVEV (reference sequence). The CDR3 has 14 residues. The CDR3 DNA reads TGTGCCAGCAGTCTTCCGGGACAGGGAAGTACGCAGTATTCT. Its translation is CASSLPGQGSTQYS.

This clonotype came up many times. The junction differs from germline at one of its ends, possibly a read error. The rearrangement uses TRBV6-5 and TRBJ1-4; no clear D. The CDR3 covers 15 residues. The germline V gene has CDR1 MNHEY and CDR2 SVGAGI. CDR3: CASSYAGTAGEQLFF. DNA of the CDR3: TGTGCCAGCAGTTACGCGGGCACCGCGGGTGAACAACTGTTTTTT.

The table lists this clonotype with many counts. The rearrangement joins TRBV3-1 to TRBJ2-7; TRBD1 might be the D (5 bases). This CDR3 comprises 15 residues. V was pared by 0 bases and J by 3 bases, with 12 bases between. Germline CDR1 reads LGHDT; CDR2 reads YNNKEL (reference sequence). The CDR3 reads CASSQDGADYYEQYF. CDR3 nucleotide sequence: TGTGCCAGCAGCCAAGATGGGGCAGATTACTACGAGCAGTACTTC.

This clonotype was counted at least ten times. The V gene is TRBV4-3, the J gene TRBJ2-4; D not resolved. V was trimmed by 4 bases and J by 8 bases, leaving 18 bases between them. The CDR3 runs to 15 residues. The germline CDR1 and CDR2 sequences are LGHNA and YSLEER. The CDR3 coding sequence is TGCGCCAGCAGCCCGTCTCCGTCCGGCTGGGACATTCAGTACTTC. It is translated as CASSPSPSGWDIQYF.

This sequence joins TRBV20-1 and TRBJ2-7; D not resolved. V lost 1 base to trimming and J lost 4 bases, with 17 bases between them. The CDR3 extends over 15 amino acids. Germline lookup yields CDR1 DFQATT and CDR2 SNEGSKA (reference sequence). CDR3 protein: CSARGTELKPYEQYF. The CDR3 DNA reads TGCAGTGCTAGAGGGACGGAGCTGAAACCGTACGAGCAGTACTTC.

A note on this clonotype: Given the absence of the conserved phenylalanine or tryptophan at the CDR3 end, a read error is likely. This chain links TRBV4-1 with TRBJ2-7; D might be TRBD2 (6 bases). Germline V gives CDR1 MGHRA, CDR2 YSYEKL. This CDR3 is built from 14 residues. V lost 3 bases and J 2 bases, leaving 11 bases between the germline ends. CDR3 sequence: CASSQRDSTYEQYS. The CDR3 DNA follows: TGCGCCAGCAGCCAGCGGGACTCAACCTACGAGCAGTACTCC.

The sample holds many counts of this clonotype. The rearrangement uses TRBV7-7 and TRBJ2-3; 9 nucleotides align to TRBD2. Germline-derived CDR1 and CDR2 are SSHAT and FNYEAQ (reference sequence). This CDR3 comprises 14 residues. The V and J ends lost 5 bases and 3 bases, in that order; junction bases with no gene match: 3. DNA for the CDR3: TGTGCCAGCAGCCCGGGACTAGCAACAGATACGCAGTATTTT. It encodes CASSPGLATDTQYF.

This clonotype was seen a handful of times. This may be a read error, as it is one base from a much larger clone. The V call is TRBV6-5, the J call TRBJ2-6; D is possibly TRBD1 (6 bases). There are 17 residues in the CDR3. Per the germline V gene, CDR1 is MNHEY and CDR2 is SVGAGI. The CDR3 sequence: CACSYSIPGAGANVLTF. CDR3 in DNA: TGTGCCTGCAGTTACTCGATTCCAGGGGCTGGGGCCAACGTCCTGACTTTC.

Many counts were recorded for this clonotype. The chain has TRBV20-1 and TRBJ2-7; 13 bases are a match to TRBD2. After removal of 6 bases from V and 1 base from J, the junction contained 6 bases not matched to a gene. Germline V gene sequence: CDR1 DFQATT, CDR2 SNEGSKA (reference sequence). CDR3 length: 15 residues. The CDR3 sequence is CSARTSGSGSYEQYF. The CDR3 nucleotides are TGCAGTGCCCGGACTAGCGGGAGTGGTTCCTACGAGCAGTACTTC.

This clonotype was detected many times. The chain has TRBV10-3 and TRBJ2-1; unclear D gene. Trimming left V 4 bases short and J 8 bases short, with 9 bases between. The CDR3 consists of 12 residues. Germline V gene lookup returns CDR1 ENHRY and CDR2 SYGVKD. DNA of the CDR3: TGTGCCATCAGTGGTGGGGTTGATGAGCAGTTCTTC. It specifies CAISGGVDEQFF.

In this sample, this clonotype turned up many times. The rearrangement joins TRBV27 to TRBJ2-3; TRBD2 aligns across 9 bases. The CDR3 is 16 amino acids. CDR1 is MNHEY, CDR2 SMNVEV, per germline (reference sequence). The trim removed 2 bases at V and 3 bases at J, leaving 6 bases unmatched. CDR3 loop: CASSLIAGAVTDTQYF. CDR3 nucleotide sequence: TGTGCCAGCAGTTTAATAGCGGGAGCTGTTACAGATACGCAGTATTTT.

This clonotype was observed a few times. The germline gene is not matched at one end of the junction; a read error may be the cause. The J gene is TRBJ2-7, the V gene TRBV19; no definite D call. Germline V gives CDR1 LNHDA, CDR2 SQIVND (reference sequence). The CDR3 covers 15 residues. CDR3 nucleotides: TGTACCAGTAGTGTTACAGCGAGCCTCTCCTACGAGCAGTACTTC. Protein product: CTSSVTASLSYEQYF. The whole variable domain, filled in from reference TRBV19 and TRBJ2-7, reads DGGITQSPKYLFRKEGQNVTLSCEQNLNHDAMYWYRQDPGQGLRLIYYSQIVNDFQKGDIAEGYSVSREKKESFPLTVTSAQKNPTAFYLCTSSVTASLSYEQYFGPGTRLTVT.

This clonotype was counted many times. The J gene is TRBJ1-2, the V gene TRBV10-3, with D perhaps TRBD1 (6 bases). V lost 4 bases, J lost 6 bases, and 15 bases lay in between. Per germline, CDR1 ENHRY and CDR2 SYGVKD. This CDR3 has 14 amino acids. The CDR3 loop is CAISGWGQGDGYTF. CDR3 DNA sequence: TGTGCCATCAGTGGCTGGGGGCAAGGGGATGGCTACACCTTC.

This clonotype has at least ten counts. The chain uses TRBV13 and TRBJ2-3; no clear D gene. From germline, CDR1 is PRHDT and CDR2 FYEKMQ (reference sequence). Trimming pared 6 bases from V and 0 bases from J, leaving 7 bases between. This CDR3 is 13 amino acids long. The CDR3 DNA reads TGTGCCAGCAGTCCGGGCAGCACAGATACGCAGTATTTT. This encodes CASSPGSTDTQYF.

Regarding this clonotype: Since a much larger clone is just one base distant, this may be a read error. This sequence joins TRBV5-6 and TRBJ1-5; 11 bases are a match to TRBD1. This CDR3 region has 16 residues. CDR1 is SGHDT and CDR2 is YYEEEE in the germline V gene. The CDR3 DNA sequence: TGTGCCAGCAGCTCGGGACAGGGGGATCGTAATCAGCCCCGGCATTTT. It encodes CASSSGQGDRNQPRHF.

This clonotype appeared many times. The V call is TRBV28, the J call TRBJ1-2; a possible D gene is TRBD1 (6 bases). CDR3 length: 14 amino acids. The germline V and J ends were trimmed by 1 base and 8 bases, with 14 bases remaining between them. The germline gives CDR1 MDHEN, CDR2 SYDVKM. CDR3 nucleotide sequence: TGTGCCAGCAGTTTATACCGGGGGGCCGGCGGCTACACCTTC. Protein: CASSLYRGAGGYTF.

Notes on this clonotype: A much larger clone lies a single base off, so this may be a read error. V usage is TRBV7-6 and J usage is TRBJ1-3; 10 bases are shared with TRBD1. Per the germline V gene, CDR1 is SGHVS and CDR2 is FNYEAQ. V dropped 6 bases and J dropped 2; count of bases not matched to a gene: 13. The CDR3 totals 18 residues. CDR3 bases: TGTGCCAGCAGTTGGACCGGGACAGGGGATCCCCCTGGAAACACCATATATTTT. It translates to CASSWTGTGDPPGNTIYF.

At least ten counts were recorded for this clonotype. The chain joins TRBV11-2 to TRBJ2-7; D is ambiguous. V shed 1 base and J shed 1 base, with 8 bases lying between them. Germline V gene sequence: CDR1 SGHAT, CDR2 FQNNGV. This CDR3 has 14 residues. CDR3: CASSLGVRSYEQYF. In nucleotides, the CDR3 is TGTGCCAGCAGCTTAGGAGTGAGGTCCTACGAGCAGTACTTC.

This clonotype has only a few counts. J is TRBJ2-1 and V is TRBV6-1; D remains unclear. Germline V gene lookup returns CDR1 MNHNS and CDR2 SASEGT. Trimming stripped 2 bases from V and 6 bases from J, with 5 bases between. This CDR3 region has 12 residues. The CDR3: CASSEHSNEQFF. The CDR3, as DNA: TGTGCCAGCAGTGAACACTCCAATGAGCAGTTCTTC.

A remark on this clonotype: A single base separates this from a much larger clone, so it may be a read error. V usage is TRBV11-2 and J usage is TRBJ2-1, with unresolved D. Per the germline V gene, CDR1 is SGHAT and CDR2 is FQNNGV. The CDR3 extends over 12 amino acids. CDR3 region: CVSSLDKYDKFF. CDR3 sequence (DNA): TGTGTCAGCAGCTTAGATAAGTACGATAAGTTCTTC.

This clonotype was picked up many times. The chain combines TRBV6-5 with TRBJ2-5; D perhaps matches TRBD2 (5 bases). CDR3 length equals 15 residues. CDR1 MNHEY and CDR2 SVGAGI come from the germline V gene. The ends were cut back, 4 bases at V and 5 bases at J, with 17 bases in the middle. In nucleotides, the CDR3 is TGTGCCAGCAGTTTACTCGGAGGATGGGAGGAGACCCAGTACTTC. It encodes CASSLLGGWEETQYF.

This clonotype was recorded at least ten times. The CDR3 bases are TGTGCCAGCAGTTTATCCTCCGGGGTCTGGTACTATGGCTACACCTTC. It specifies CASSLSSGVWYYGYTF. V is TRBV28 and J is TRBJ1-2; no definite D call. The CDR3 has 16 amino acids. The V gene lost 1 base and the J gene lost 3 bases, with 15 bases spanning the gap. Germline loops: CDR1 MDHEN, CDR2 SYDVKM.